This entry lists 21 T cell receptor beta chains sequenced from one sample in a study of CD8+ T cells in alopecia areata. This sample's treatment: oral pan-JAK inhibitor, 5-10 mg twice daily. RNA was isolated and reverse transcribed to cDNA, the sequencing template. Clones were read by immunoSEQ multiplex PCR, and TCRdb kept only the in-frame ones, dropping some. The sample contains approximately 180,000 clones, 60% of which appear only once. This material consisted of CD4+ T cells sorted from blood, taken at week 24, from a patient treated with tofacitinib. The source is a human donor with alopecia areata.

The rearrangement links TRBV7-9 to TRBJ1-1; D unclear. Per the germline V gene, CDR1 is SEHNR and CDR2 is FQNEAQ (reference sequence). The CDR3 is 11 residues long. V lost 3 bases and J 6 bases, leaving 5 bases between the germline ends. CDR3 sequence: CASSFNSEAFF. CDR3 nucleotides: TGTGCCAGCAGCTTTAATTCTGAAGCTTTCTTT.

The gene calls are TRBV7-9 and TRBJ2-1, with D possibly being TRBD1 or TRBD2 (5 bases each). CDR1 and CDR2 from the germline V gene are SEHNR and FQNEAQ (reference sequence). Trimming took off 4 bases at V and 4 bases at J, with 14 bases between the two ends. The CDR3 extends over 15 amino acids. CDR3 protein: CASSSRAGTYNEQFF. The DNA for the CDR3 is TGTGCCAGCAGCTCTCGAGCCGGGACGTACAATGAGCAGTTCTTC.

This clone was recorded a few times. This chain connects TRBV5-1 to TRBJ2-6, with D perhaps TRBD1 (5 bases). CDR3 size: 16 residues. V was shortened by 0 bases and J by 3 bases, with 10 bases between the two germline ends. In germline, CDR1 is SGHRS, CDR2 YFSETQ. CDR3 region: CASSLAGANGANVLTF. The CDR3 bases are TGCGCCAGCAGCTTGGCTGGGGCCAATGGGGCCAACGTCCTGACTTTC.

The V gene is TRBV29-1, the J gene TRBJ2-7; D might be TRBD1 (6 bases). Germline-derived CDR1 and CDR2 are SQVTM and ANQGSEA. This CDR3 comprises 14 residues. V was shortened by 8 bases and J by 5 bases, with 22 bases between the two germline ends. The CDR3 DNA reads TGCAGCACCGGAAGGGACACTACCAGGGACGAGCAGTACTTC. This encodes CSTGRDTTRDEQYF.

This clone was detected only once. The V call is TRBV30, the J call TRBJ1-2; D is undetermined. The germline V gene encodes CDR1 GTSNPN and CDR2 SVGIG (reference sequence). V lost 2 bases and J lost 3, with 16 bases in between. The CDR3 is made up of 15 amino acids. This CDR3 is CAWSRARTADYGYTF. Written as DNA, the CDR3 is TGTGCCTGGAGTAGAGCACGGACTGCGGACTATGGCTACACCTTC.

The rearrangement uses TRBV11-2 and TRBJ1-2; no firm D call. CDR1 and CDR2 (germline): SGHAT, FQNNGV. V gave up 2 bases and J gave up 8 bases, with 12 bases separating them. The CDR3 loop spans 13 amino acids. The DNA of the CDR3 is TGTGCCAGCAGCTTACGATTGCATTACGGCTACACCTTC. Its protein product is CASSLRLHYGYTF.

This sequence joins TRBV5-1 and TRBJ2-7, with D perhaps matching TRBD1 (5 bases). V lost 4 bases and J lost 6, with 14 bases in between. There are 13 residues in the CDR3. CDR1 is SGHRS and CDR2 is YFSETQ in the germline V gene. The DNA for the CDR3 is TGCGCCAGCAGCCCTACCCCAGGGTTCGAGCAGTACTTC. Amino acid sequence: CASSPTPGFEQYF.

This clone has just a few counts. This sequence joins TRBV29-1 and TRBJ2-3; 7 positions agree with TRBD1. CDR1 is SQVTM and CDR2 is ANQGSEA in the germline V gene. Unmatched junction bases numbered 3, after V lost 7 bases and J lost 2 bases. The CDR3 is made up of 12 amino acids. CDR3: CSAGQNTDTQYF. The DNA for the CDR3 is TGCAGCGCGGGACAGAACACAGATACGCAGTATTTT.

This chain uses TRBV29-1 with TRBJ2-3, with a tentative D call TRBD1 (6 bases). V was shortened by 2 bases and J by 2 bases, with 8 bases between the two germline ends. Germline loops: CDR1 SQVTM, CDR2 ANQGSEA. The CDR3 loop spans 13 amino acids. This CDR3 reads CSVEQGSTDTQYF. In nucleotides, the CDR3 is TGCAGCGTTGAACAGGGGTCCACAGATACGCAGTATTTT.

The rearrangement uses TRBV29-1 and TRBJ1-2, with D possibly TRBD1 on 6 matching bases. This CDR3 is 13 amino acids long. Germline V CDR1 and CDR2: SQVTM, ANQGSEA. The V end was cut by 1 base, the J end by 7 bases, with 13 bases between. The CDR3 DNA reads TGCAGCGTTGAAGTAGCCAGGGGCAGTGGCTACACCTTC. This sequence encodes CSVEVARGSGYTF.

This clone turned up a few times. This chain uses TRBV18 with TRBJ2-7; tentatively, D is TRBD1 (6 bases). The CDR3 extends over 14 amino acids. The ends were cut back, 3 bases at V and 2 bases at J, with 11 bases in the middle. Germline V CDR1 and CDR2: KGHSH, LQKENI. The CDR3 here is CASSPPGVPYEQYF. The CDR3 DNA follows: TGTGCCAGCTCACCTCCAGGGGTCCCCTACGAGCAGTACTTC.

The sample holds a few counts of this clone. V usage is TRBV6-5 and J usage is TRBJ1-1, with D hard to call. V lost 4 bases, J lost 0 bases, and 15 bases lay in between. The CDR3 sequence is 16 residues long. Germline V gene sequence: CDR1 MNHEY, CDR2 SVGAGI. CDR3 in DNA: TGTGCCAGCAGTTTCGGCAGACCCGTCATGAACACTGAAGCTTTCTTT. Translated, it gives CASSFGRPVMNTEAFF.

The CDR3 here is CAWSSQTYNSPLHF. In nucleotides, the CDR3 is TGTGCCTGGAGTTCTCAGACCTATAATTCACCCCTCCACTTT. This chain joins TRBV30 and TRBJ1-6; no firm D call. The CDR3 runs 14 residues. V was trimmed by 2 bases and J by 2 bases, leaving 7 bases between them. CDR1 is GTSNPN and CDR2 is SVGIG in the germline V gene (reference sequence).

The chain carries TRBV5-1 and TRBJ2-1; 8 bases align to TRBD1. In germline, CDR1 is SGHRS, CDR2 YFSETQ. Unmatched junction bases numbered 7, after V lost 0 bases and J lost 2 bases. CDR3 length equals 17 residues. In DNA, the CDR3 is TGCGCCAGCAGCTTGGTGCCCAGGGGGCTTGCCTACAATGAGCAGTTCTTC. It yields the protein CASSLVPRGLAYNEQFF. Filled out from reference TRBV5-1 and TRBJ2-1, the complete variable domain reads KAGVTQTPRYLIKTRGQQVTLSCSPISGHRSVSWYQQTPGQGLQFLFEYFSETQRNKGNFPGRFSGRQFSNSRSEMNVSTLELGDSALYLCASSLVPRGLAYNEQFFGPGTRLTVL.

The chain couples TRBV2 to TRBJ2-1; D is perhaps TRBD2 (5 bases). The CDR3 covers 14 residues. Trimming left V 0 bases short and J 13 bases short, with 16 bases between. The V gene's germline CDR1 is SNHLY and CDR2 FYNNEI. CDR3 nucleotide sequence: TGTGCCAGCAGTGAAGCGCTTCTTGGGAGTAGACAGTTCTTC. It encodes CASSEALLGSRQFF.

The genes are TRBV27 and TRBJ1-5, with 11 bases aligning to TRBD1. Germline CDR1 reads MNHEY; CDR2 reads SMNVEV (reference sequence). The CDR3 has 14 amino acids. The ends lost 6 bases at V and 4 bases at J; junction bases unmatched: 2. CDR3: CASRGQGGNQPQHF. CDR3 bases: TGTGCCAGCAGGGGACAGGGGGGAAATCAGCCCCAGCATTTT.

The chain links TRBV9 to TRBJ1-1; D possibly corresponds to TRBD1 (6 bases). CDR1 and CDR2 (germline): SGDLS, YYNGEE. The V end was cut by 0 bases, the J end by 5 bases, with 17 bases between. CDR3 length: 16 residues. The CDR3 loop reads CASSVAPGTTGTEAFF. The CDR3 DNA sequence: TGTGCCAGCAGCGTAGCTCCCGGGACAACCGGTACTGAAGCTTTCTTT.

The chain is built from TRBV25-1 and TRBJ2-3; D gene uncertain. V lost 5 bases and J lost 1, with 13 bases in between. Germline V gene lookup returns CDR1 MGHDK and CDR2 SYGVNS. The CDR3 extends over 15 amino acids. The CDR3 here is CASSPPQSGTDTQYF. For the CDR3, the DNA is TGTGCCAGCAGTCCTCCTCAAAGTGGCACAGATACGCAGTATTTT.

This clone was picked up a small number of times. The chain recombines TRBV29-1 with TRBJ2-5, with unresolved D. CDR1 is SQVTM, CDR2 ANQGSEA, per germline. V shed 8 bases and J shed 5 bases, with 12 bases lying between them. This CDR3 spans 11 amino acids. CDR3 protein: CSSRVGETQYF. The CDR3 DNA sequence: TGCAGCTCAAGGGTCGGCGAGACCCAGTACTTC.

J is TRBJ2-1 and V is TRBV4-3; the D is unclear. Looked up from germline, CDR1 is LGHNA and CDR2 is YSLEER. This CDR3 spans 14 amino acids. V was cut by 1 base and J by 0 bases, with 4 bases left in between. CDR3 nucleotide sequence: TGCGCCAGCAGCCAAGGGGTCTCCTACAATGAGCAGTTCTTC. It codes for CASSQGVSYNEQFF.

This chain links TRBV6-5 with TRBJ2-1, with D hard to call. V lost 5 bases, J lost 2 bases, and 4 bases lay in between. Per the germline V gene, CDR1 is MNHEY and CDR2 is SVGAGI. The CDR3 runs 12 residues. The DNA of the CDR3 is TGTGCCAGCAGTCGACCCTACAATGAGCAGTTCTTC. Amino acid sequence: CASSRPYNEQFF.